This TCR beta chain stems from a study of blood T cell repertoires in COVID-19. Study context: Samples of COVID-19 (acute and convalescent) were obtained from the United States, Italy and Spain.

This clone showed up just once. Ages ranged from roughly 18 to 100 years, with residence in fewer than 25 US areas. Participants' own reports of clinical history determined their cohort assignment. Methods used by the authors: Amplification with reference gene primers provided the estimates of nucleated cell counts. Assay: immunoSEQ multiplex PCR; the TCRdb copy retains only in-frame clones and omits some. The DNA gave D and trimming, while V, J and clone size come from that table. The sample gives hundreds of thousands of clones, under 90% of which show up once; about 16% is in the top ten. This CDR3 contains 14 residues. Per germline, CDR1 LNHDA and CDR2 SQIVND (reference sequence). V dropped 6 bases and J dropped 2; count of bases not matched to a gene: 6.

The sequence came from a man aged 18 to 30 who had recovered from COVID-19. V and J are TRBV19 and TRBJ1-2; 7 nucleotides line up with TRBD1. Sample: PBMCs or T cells enriched from blood (not recorded which). The CDR3 coding sequence is TGTGCCAGTAGCAAGACAGGGTCCAACTATGGCTACACCTTC. Residues: CASSKTGSNYGYTF.